This TCR beta chain appears in the sequencing data of a study of a mutant IDH1 vaccine in newly diagnosed glioma. Study-wide context: Treated patients had a mean age of around 40 years and a roughly 62% male, 37.5% female split.

Time point in this sample: week 11, during vaccination. Each vaccine dose was 300 ug of mutant IDH1 20-mer peptide, with topical imiquimod. As to this clone: Its antigen is unidentified.

Germline V gene data show CDR1 as SGHNT and CDR2 as YYREEE (reference sequence). V lost 0 bases and J lost 1, with 7 bases in between. CDR3 length: 14 residues. The assay was immunoSEQ multiplex PCR, and TCRdb's table has in-frame clones only and misses some. The repertoire has roughly 120,000 clones, roughly 77% of them found once; the top ten carry 5% to 6%. The chain recombines TRBV5-4 with TRBJ1-1; TRBD1 might be the D (5 bases). This clonotype was sampled from a middle-aged man with glioma. Sequences were derived from PBMCs, sampled from a glioma patient whose treatment included an IDH1 peptide vaccine. The CDR3 nucleotides read TGTGCCAGCAGCTTGGCGGGGCGGAACACTGAAGCTTTCTTT. This codes for CASSLAGRNTEAFF.